The 17 T cell receptor beta chains given below trace back to one sample, sequenced in a study of blood T cell repertoires in COVID-19. Sequencing was performed with immunoSEQ multiplex PCR; in TCRdb, only in-frame clones are kept and a portion is missing. Of about 200,000 clones detected, roughly 90% appear once; the ten largest clones hold 0.7% to 0.8%. The sample was peripheral blood. Every receptor here comes from a woman in her 70s with acute or convalescent COVID-19.

This chain uses TRBV9 with TRBJ1-1; a weak D match, TRBD1 (5 bases). V shed 0 bases and J shed 1 base, with 7 bases lying between them. The germline V gene has CDR1 SGDLS and CDR2 YYNGEE. The CDR3 is 14 residues long. CDR3 in amino acids: CASSVGQGNTEAFF. In DNA, the CDR3 is TGTGCCAGCAGCGTAGGCCAGGGGAACACTGAAGCTTTCTTT.

V usage is TRBV6-5 and J usage is TRBJ1-2; no definite D call. The CDR3 is 16 amino acids. CDR1 and CDR2 (germline): MNHEY, SVGAGI. Trimming shortened V by 4 bases and J by 8 bases, and 23 bases separated the two germline ends. Here the CDR3 reads CASSSPRADLGGGYTF. The CDR3 DNA sequence: TGTGCCAGCAGTTCCCCCCGGGCCGATCTTGGAGGGGGCTACACCTTC.

This clone was counted a single time. V is TRBV7-9 and J is TRBJ2-1, with D unresolved. This CDR3 is built from 15 residues. CDR1 and CDR2 (germline): SEHNR, FQNEAQ (reference sequence). V lost 2 bases, J lost 1 base, and 9 bases lay in between. CDR3 amino acids: CASSLPGGSYNEQFF. The DNA for the CDR3 is TGTGCCAGCAGCTTACCGGGTGGGTCCTACAATGAGCAGTTCTTC.

The rearrangement links TRBV10-3 to TRBJ1-5, with 7 bases fitting TRBD1. V was clipped by 0 bases and J by 5 bases; unmatched bases: 13. This CDR3 spans 18 amino acids. Germline V lookup: CDR1 ENHRY, CDR2 SYGVKD. The CDR3 here is CAISESLVDDRDYQPQHF. The CDR3 nucleotides read TGTGCCATCAGTGAGTCGCTGGTGGATGACAGGGACTATCAGCCCCAGCATTTT.

The chain uses TRBV6-5 and TRBJ1-1; D ambiguous. Germline CDR1 reads MNHEY; CDR2 reads SVGAGI. The V gene lost 0 bases and the J gene lost 0 bases, with 11 bases spanning the gap. There are 16 residues in the CDR3. The CDR3 nucleotides are TGTGCCAGCAGTTACTCGCACAGTGGGTTGAACACTGAAGCTTTCTTT. Translation: CASSYSHSGLNTEAFF.

The chain couples TRBV29-1 to TRBJ2-7; 12 nucleotides line up with TRBD1. The CDR3 extends over 13 amino acids. V was clipped by 8 bases and J by 3 bases; unmatched bases: 5. The germline gives CDR1 SQVTM, CDR2 ANQGSEA. For the CDR3, the DNA is TGCAGCCCCCGGGACAGGGGGCTCTACGAGCAGTACTTC. This encodes CSPRDRGLYEQYF.

This clone appeared once. The chain has TRBV2 and TRBJ2-5; 8 nucleotides align to TRBD2. This CDR3 has 15 residues. Trimming at V came to 6 bases and at J to 4 bases, leaving 10 bases not matched to a gene. The germline CDR1 and CDR2 sequences are SNHLY and FYNNEI. CDR3 in amino acids: CASRASGLGVETQYF. CDR3 bases: TGTGCCAGCAGAGCCTCGGGACTAGGCGTAGAGACCCAGTACTTC.

V usage is TRBV19 and J usage is TRBJ2-3, with 8 bases lining up with TRBD1. V dropped 3 bases and J dropped 4; count of bases not matched to a gene: 9. Per germline, CDR1 LNHDA and CDR2 SQIVND (reference sequence). The CDR3 runs 16 residues. In nucleotides, the CDR3 is TGTGCCAGTAGTATCGGGGACAGGTGGTTTGCAGATACGCAGTATTTT. Encoded protein: CASSIGDRWFADTQYF.

This chain uses TRBV28 with TRBJ1-2, with D possibly being TRBD1 (6 bases). Germline CDR1 and CDR2: MDHEN and SYDVKM. The CDR3 is 10 residues long. Trimming shortened V by 6 bases and J by 8 bases, and 7 bases separated the two germline ends. DNA for the CDR3: TGTGCCAGCAGCAGGGGCGGCTACACCTTC. Translated: CASSRGGYTF.

V is TRBV5-6 and J is TRBJ1-2, with D perhaps TRBD1 (6 bases). There are 16 residues in the CDR3. V lost 4 bases and J lost 7, with 23 bases in between. Germline CDR1 is SGHDT and CDR2 is YYEEEE. CDR3 amino acids: CASSPIFGDNPSGYTF. The CDR3 DNA follows: TGTGCCAGCAGCCCAATTTTCGGGGACAACCCTTCTGGCTACACCTTC.

The chain combines TRBV28 with TRBJ2-1; 10 bases line up with TRBD2. This CDR3 spans 17 amino acids. Germline CDR1 reads MDHEN; CDR2 reads SYDVKM. Unmatched junction bases numbered 16, after V lost 8 bases and J lost 6 bases. In nucleotides, the CDR3 is TGTGCCAGCGGGCTGTGGGCCGGGACTAGCGTCGCCAATGAGCAGTTCTTC. It yields the protein CASGLWAGTSVANEQFF.

This sequence joins TRBV5-4 and TRBJ1-2; a possible D gene is TRBD1 (6 bases). The length of the CDR3 is 15 residues. Trimming removed 4 bases at V and 0 bases at J, with 13 bases between. Germline V gene lookup returns CDR1 SGHNT and CDR2 YYREEE (reference sequence). Here the CDR3 DNA reads TGTGCCAGCAGCCCAGACCAGGGGTCTAACTATGGCTACACCTTC. This codes for CASSPDQGSNYGYTF.

The chain joins TRBV11-3 to TRBJ1-1, with unresolved D. This CDR3 comprises 12 residues. CDR1 is SGHNT and CDR2 is YENEEA in the germline V gene. Deletions cut 2 bases from V and 6 bases from J, with 7 bases between. The CDR3 region has the DNA TGTGCCAGCAGCTTATCTGGGCCTGAAGCTTTCTTT. This gives the protein CASSLSGPEAFF.

The genes are TRBV7-9 and TRBJ2-1; 9 positions match TRBD2. The CDR3 length is 13 residues. Trimming took 8 bases from V and 9 from J; bases not matched to a gene: 8. CDR1 is SEHNR and CDR2 is FQNEAQ in the germline V gene (reference sequence). CDR3 nucleotide sequence: TGTGCCAGCCAATGGCGGGGGGGCAGTGAGCAGTTCTTC. Amino acids: CASQWRGGSEQFF.

The CDR3 loop is CASSYSKTSHEQFF. CDR3 coding DNA: TGTGCCAGCAGTTACTCGAAGACTAGTCATGAGCAGTTCTTC. The rearrangement uses TRBV6-2 or TRBV6-3 and TRBJ2-1; weak D call: TRBD2 (6 bases). The V end was cut by 0 bases, the J end by 8 bases, with 11 bases between. Germline-derived CDR1 and CDR2 are MNHEY and SVGEGT. This CDR3 has 14 residues.

The J gene is TRBJ2-1, the V gene TRBV5-4; D is perhaps TRBD2 (6 bases). The CDR3 totals 14 residues. Trimming removed 0 bases from V and 5 bases from J, with 9 bases in between. CDR1 and CDR2 from the germline V gene are SGHNT and YYREEE (reference sequence). The CDR3 here is CASSLVWGDNEQFF. Written as DNA, the CDR3 is TGTGCCAGCAGCTTGGTTTGGGGGGACAATGAGCAGTTCTTC.

The chain employs TRBV24-1 and TRBJ2-2, with a weak D call TRBD1 (6 bases). The V gene's germline CDR1 is KGHDR and CDR2 SFDVKD. Trimming pared 3 bases from V and 4 bases from J, leaving 11 bases between. The CDR3 length is 15 residues. DNA of the CDR3: TGTGCCACCAGTGATCCTGACAGGACCACCGGGGAGCTGTTTTTT. It encodes CATSDPDRTTGELFF.